A single sample is the source of the 32 T cell receptor beta chains below, sequenced in a study of T cell responses to AZD1222 COVID-19 vaccine. Some clones are missing from TCRdb's copy, which holds only in-frame ones; the method was immunoSEQ multiplex PCR. The table lists more than 250,000 clones, approximately 93% of them singletons. This specimen was peripheral blood, taken on day 0 of AZD1222 vaccination. The receptors were sampled from an adult in good health.

The chain joins TRBV28 to TRBJ2-3; 7 positions agree with TRBD1. The CDR3 is made up of 15 amino acids. V was clipped by 3 bases and J by 4 bases; unmatched bases: 7. In germline, CDR1 is MDHEN, CDR2 SYDVKM. CDR3: CASSFETGYADTQYF. CDR3 in DNA: TGTGCCAGCAGTTTCGAGACAGGGTACGCAGATACGCAGTATTTT.

The V and J genes are TRBV4-2 and TRBJ1-2, with D perhaps TRBD1 (6 bases). The CDR3 sequence is 15 residues long. The V gene's germline CDR1 is LGHNA and CDR2 YNFKEQ. Trimming removed 5 bases at V and 3 bases at J, with 16 bases between. The CDR3 nucleotides are TGTGCCAGCAGCATGCTGGGGGGCGCCGACTATGGCTACACCTTC. This codes for CASSMLGGADYGYTF.

The chain carries TRBV6-5 and TRBJ2-1; the D call may be TRBD1 or TRBD2 (5 bases each). This CDR3 has 15 residues. Germline assignment: CDR1 MNHEY and CDR2 SVGAGI. V lost 6 bases and J lost 2, with 14 bases in between. The CDR3 nucleotides are TGTGCCAGCAGCCCCCCCCTGGGGGCCTACAATGAGCAGTTCTTC. Encoded protein: CASSPPLGAYNEQFF.

This clone has a single count. The V and J genes are TRBV3-1 (or the pseudogene TRBV3-2) and TRBJ1-1, with 7 bases lining up with TRBD1. From germline, CDR1 is LGHDT and CDR2 YNNKEL (reference sequence). Losses at the gene ends were 5 bases for V and 2 bases for J; bases not matched to a gene: 14. The CDR3 runs to 17 residues. Here the CDR3 reads CASSTDRVLFHNTEAFF. The CDR3 nucleotides are TGTGCCAGCAGCACAGACAGGGTCCTTTTTCATAACACTGAAGCTTTCTTT.

This clone was seen more than once but under ten times. The chain couples TRBV11-2 to TRBJ2-2; possibly TRBD1 for D (6 bases). This CDR3 has 15 residues. Germline V gene data show CDR1 as SGHAT and CDR2 as FQNNGV. V shed 2 bases and J shed 0 bases, with 7 bases lying between them. The CDR3 bases are TGTGCCAGCAGCTTATACAGGGCGAACACCGGGGAGCTGTTTTTT. Translating it yields CASSLYRANTGELFF.

This sequence joins TRBV9 and TRBJ2-5, with 10 positions matching TRBD1. J gave up 5 bases and V 3 bases, and 10 bases lay outside the gene matches. The CDR3 sequence is 16 residues long. In germline, CDR1 is SGDLS, CDR2 YYNGEE. In DNA form, the CDR3 reads TGTGCCAGCAGCGGCCCCGGGACAGGGGCGGGGGAGACCCAGTACTTC. It specifies CASSGPGTGAGETQYF. The full variable domain, with the rest looked up from reference TRBV9 and TRBJ2-5, is DSGVTQTPKHLITATGQRVTLRCSPRSGDLSVYWYQQSLDQGLQFLIQYYNGEERAKGNILERFSAQQFPDLHSELNLSSLELGDSALYFCASSGPGTGAGETQYFGPGTRLLVL.

The CDR3 reads CASSYNFYGYTF. In DNA form, the CDR3 reads TGTGCCAGCAGTTACAATTTCTATGGCTACACCTTC. This sequence joins TRBV5-5 and TRBJ1-2; D remains unclear. Germline V gene sequence: CDR1 SGHKS, CDR2 YYEKEE (reference sequence). V lost 5 bases and J lost 4, with 9 bases in between. The CDR3 extends over 12 amino acids.

V gene TRBV30 combines with J gene TRBJ2-7, with D hard to call. V gave up 3 bases and J gave up 7 bases, with 16 bases separating them. The CDR3 has 13 amino acids. Germline lookup yields CDR1 GTSNPN and CDR2 SVGIG (reference sequence). The CDR3 bases are TGTGCCTGGAGCCCCCGTGGGCCCTGGGAGCAGTACTTC. It is translated as CAWSPRGPWEQYF. The full variable domain, completed using reference TRBV30 and TRBJ2-7, is SQTIHQWPATLVQPVGSPLSLECTVEGTSNPNLYWYRQAAGRGLQLLFYSVGIGQISSEVPQNLSASRPQDRQFILSSKKLLLSDSGFYLCAWSPRGPWEQYFGPGTRLTVT.

This chain joins TRBV9 and TRBJ2-2; TRBD1 matches 11 bases. The CDR3 spans 16 residues. The germline V gene encodes CDR1 SGDLS and CDR2 YYNGEE. V trimming: 3 bases; J trimming: 0 bases; junction bases outside the gene matches: 1. The CDR3 DNA sequence: TGTGCCAGCAGCGCGGGACAGGGGGCGAACACCGGGGAGCTGTTTTTT. This gives the protein CASSAGQGANTGELFF.

The chain recombines TRBV9 with TRBJ2-1; 9 bases line up with TRBD2. Germline-derived CDR1 and CDR2 are SGDLS and YYNGEE. Trimming took 3 bases from V and 5 from J; bases not matched to a gene: 9. The CDR3 loop spans 16 amino acids. Here the CDR3 reads CASSAPGSGGNNEQFF. As DNA, the CDR3 is TGTGCCAGCAGCGCCCCGGGTAGCGGGGGTAACAATGAGCAGTTCTTC. The full variable domain, its missing parts supplied by reference TRBV9 and TRBJ2-1, is DSGVTQTPKHLITATGQRVTLRCSPRSGDLSVYWYQQSLDQGLQFLIQYYNGEERAKGNILERFSAQQFPDLHSELNLSSLELGDSALYFCASSAPGSGGNNEQFFGPGTRLTVL.

This sequence joins TRBV28 and TRBJ1-3; D remains unclear. Trimming cost V 2 bases and J 4 bases, with 12 bases left between them. CDR3 length: 15 amino acids. In germline, CDR1 is MDHEN, CDR2 SYDVKM. CDR3 sequence: CASSLTLKLGNTIYF. The CDR3 nucleotides are TGTGCCAGCAGTTTAACTCTCAAGCTCGGAAACACCATATATTTT. The full variable domain, completed using reference TRBV28 and TRBJ1-3, is DVKVTQSSRYLVKRTGEKVFLECVQDMDHENMFWYRQDPGLGLRLIYFSYDVKMKEKGDIPEGYSVSREKKERFSLILESASTNQTSMYLCASSLTLKLGNTIYFGEGSWLTVV.

The V call is TRBV5-1, the J call TRBJ2-7, with 15 bases identical to TRBD2. Germline V gives CDR1 SGHRS, CDR2 YFSETQ. V shed 0 bases, J shed 8 bases, and the junction held 3 bases outside the gene matches. The CDR3 extends over 15 amino acids. The CDR3: CASSLVGLAGGQQYF. Here the CDR3 DNA reads TGCGCCAGCAGCTTGGTGGGACTAGCGGGGGGCCAGCAGTACTTC. Full variable domain (outside the CDR3, taken from reference TRBV5-1 and TRBJ2-7): KAGVTQTPRYLIKTRGQQVTLSCSPISGHRSVSWYQQTPGQGLQFLFEYFSETQRNKGNFPGRFSGRQFSNSRSEMNVSTLELGDSALYLCASSLVGLAGGQQYFGPGTRLTVT.

The chain employs TRBV29-1 and TRBJ2-7, with TRBD1 matching 9 bases. The germline V gene encodes CDR1 SQVTM and CDR2 ANQGSEA. With 7 bases clipped from V and 1 base from J, the junction kept 5 bases outside the gene matches. This CDR3 is 13 amino acids long. The CDR3 protein is CSGGTGLSYEQYF. CDR3 sequence (DNA): TGCAGCGGTGGGACAGGGCTATCCTACGAGCAGTACTTC.

The rearrangement links TRBV9 to TRBJ2-2; D may correspond to TRBD1 or TRBD2 (5 bases each). Germline V gives CDR1 SGDLS, CDR2 YYNGEE. The V and J ends lost 6 bases and 3 bases respectively, with 9 bases between them. The CDR3 is made up of 13 amino acids. The chain's CDR3 is CASNVGDTGELFF. The CDR3 nucleotides read TGTGCCAGCAACGTGGGGGACACCGGGGAGCTGTTTTTT.

The V call is TRBV3-1 (or the pseudogene TRBV3-2), the J call TRBJ2-3; D gene uncertain. The germline V and J ends were trimmed by 4 bases and 9 bases, with 8 bases remaining between them. This CDR3 comprises 11 residues. From germline, CDR1 is LGHDT and CDR2 YNNKEL (reference sequence). CDR3 loop: CASSLGPTQYF. CDR3 DNA: TGTGCCAGCAGCCTCGGGCCCACGCAGTATTTT.

A single count supports this clone. This rearrangement joins TRBV14 to TRBJ2-7; 11 nucleotides agree with TRBD1. This CDR3 has 13 amino acids. J lost 6 bases, V lost 4 bases, and 2 bases had no gene match. Germline-derived CDR1 and CDR2 are SGHDN and FVKESK. The CDR3 spells CASSRGTGGEQYF. The CDR3 bases are TGTGCCAGCAGCCGGGGGACAGGGGGCGAGCAGTACTTC. The complete variable domain, with remaining parts taken from reference TRBV14 and TRBJ2-7, reads EAGVTQFPSHSVIEKGQTVTLRCDPISGHDNLYWYRRVMGKEIKFLLHFVKESKQDESGMPNNRFLAERTGGTYSTLKVQPAELEDSGVYFCASSRGTGGEQYFGPGTRLTVT.

As regards this clone: The same CDR3 can be traced to other DNA sequences in this sample. J is TRBJ2-2 and V is TRBV9; no firm D call. From germline, CDR1 is SGDLS and CDR2 YYNGEE. The CDR3 runs 15 residues. The V and J ends lost 0 bases and 1 base respectively, with 7 bases between them. The CDR3: CASSVAPGNTGELFF. The CDR3 region has the DNA TGTGCCAGCAGCGTAGCGCCGGGGAACACCGGGGAGCTGTTTTTT.

This sequence joins TRBV9 and TRBJ2-5, with 7 bases aligning to TRBD2. Unmatched junction bases numbered 6, after V lost 4 bases and J lost 3 bases. Per germline, CDR1 SGDLS and CDR2 YYNGEE. The CDR3 totals 14 residues. The CDR3 loop is CASSRAGGKETQYF. CDR3 bases: TGTGCCAGCAGCCGAGCCGGGGGGAAAGAGACCCAGTACTTC. Using reference TRBV9 and TRBJ2-5 for the parts outside the CDR3, the full variable domain is DSGVTQTPKHLITATGQRVTLRCSPRSGDLSVYWYQQSLDQGLQFLIQYYNGEERAKGNILERFSAQQFPDLHSELNLSSLELGDSALYFCASSRAGGKETQYFGPGTRLLVL.

This clone occurred once. V and J are TRBV4-1 and TRBJ1-4; possibly TRBD1 for D (6 bases). Trimming left V 0 bases short and J 6 bases short, with 17 bases between. Germline V gene lookup returns CDR1 MGHRA and CDR2 YSYEKL. The CDR3 is 17 amino acids. CDR3 in DNA: TGCGCCAGCAGCCAAGATCGCAGAGGGGGGCGTGATGAAAAACTGTTTTTT. Encoded protein: CASSQDRRGGRDEKLFF.

The V and J genes are TRBV6-1 and TRBJ1-4; TRBD1 matches at 7 bases. V trimming: 1 base; J trimming: 8 bases; junction bases outside the gene matches: 7. CDR3 length equals 15 residues. Germline loops: CDR1 MNHNS, CDR2 SASEGT. The CDR3 nucleotides are TGTGCCAGCAGTGAAGAAGGGGGCTCCTGGGAAAAACTGTTTTTT. Amino acids: CASSEEGGSWEKLFF.

This clone has more than one count but fewer than ten. This sequence joins TRBV27 and TRBJ2-7; D may correspond to TRBD1 or TRBD2 (5 bases each). Germline lookup yields CDR1 MNHEY and CDR2 SMNVEV (reference sequence). The V end lost 8 bases, the J end lost 7 bases, and 24 bases lay between the germline ends. There are 15 residues in the CDR3. The CDR3 nucleotides are TGTGCCAGCGGGGAACTGGGGACCGCGTCGGGTGAGCAGTACTTC. The encoded protein is CASGELGTASGEQYF.

J is TRBJ2-2 and V is TRBV27; 11 bases align to TRBD1. The germline gives CDR1 MNHEY, CDR2 SMNVEV (reference sequence). The CDR3 is 15 residues long. The V gene end was trimmed by 6 bases and the J gene end by 5 bases; junction bases not matched to a gene: 5. Here the CDR3 reads CASRKGQGGTGELFF. In DNA, the CDR3 is TGTGCCAGCAGAAAGGGACAGGGGGGGACCGGGGAGCTGTTTTTT.

The V gene is TRBV19, the J gene TRBJ1-5; D uncertain. The V end lost 3 bases, the J end lost 0 bases, and 12 bases lay between the germline ends. CDR1 LNHDA and CDR2 SQIVND come from the germline V gene (reference sequence). The length of the CDR3 is 16 residues. CDR3 sequence (DNA): TGTGCCAGTAGTATCCGACGGAAACATAGCAATCAGCCCCAGCATTTT. Protein: CASSIRRKHSNQPQHF.

The V gene is TRBV10-3, the J gene TRBJ2-2; D perhaps matches TRBD2 (6 bases). CDR1 is ENHRY, CDR2 SYGVKD, per germline. Trimming left V 0 bases short and J 2 bases short, with 22 bases between. This CDR3 has 20 residues. CDR3 protein: CAISESTAQGGARNTGELFF. CDR3 bases: TGTGCCATCAGTGAGTCGACAGCGCAGGGCGGGGCTAGAAACACCGGGGAGCTGTTTTTT.

The DNA of the CDR3 is TGCGCCAGCAGCCCCGGCTTACTCGGGGGCGAGCAGTACTTC. It translates to CASSPGLLGGEQYF. The rearrangement links TRBV4-1 to TRBJ2-7, with D perhaps TRBD2 (6 bases). V was clipped by 4 bases and J by 6 bases, with 16 bases between them. Germline CDR1 is MGHRA and CDR2 is YSYEKL. CDR3 size: 14 residues.

V usage is TRBV11-2 and J usage is TRBJ1-5, with 11 nucleotides matching TRBD1. The CDR3 has 15 residues. Germline CDR1 SGHAT, CDR2 FQNNGV. V lost 5 bases to trimming and J lost 6 bases; unmatched junction nucleotides: 6. Written as DNA, the CDR3 is TGTGCCAGCAGCCCCGGGACAGGGGGGATTCAGCCCCAGCATTTT. Residues: CASSPGTGGIQPQHF. Full variable domain (outside the CDR3, taken from reference TRBV11-2 and TRBJ1-5): EAGVAQSPRYKIIEKRQSVAFWCNPISGHATLYWYQQILGQGPKLLIQFQNNGVVDDSQLPKDRFSAERLKGVDSTLKIQPAKLEDSAVYLCASSPGTGGIQPQHFGDGTRLSIL.

As to this clone: Other DNA sequences in the sample encode the same CDR3. V gene TRBV27 combines with J gene TRBJ1-1; possibly TRBD1 for D (6 bases). The CDR3 is 15 amino acids. Germline V CDR1 and CDR2: MNHEY, SMNVEV (reference sequence). Between the trimmed V and J ends, which lost 0 bases and 2 bases, there was a span of 10 bases. The CDR3 loop is CASSLSGGLNTEAFF. CDR3 nucleotide sequence: TGTGCCAGCAGTTTATCAGGGGGTTTAAACACTGAAGCTTTCTTT.

This chain connects TRBV6-2 or TRBV6-3 to TRBJ2-7; no definite D call. CDR1 MNHEY and CDR2 SVGEGT come from the germline V gene. With 5 bases removed from V and 13 bases from J, the gap between germline ends came to 15 bases. This CDR3 comprises 11 residues. Written as DNA, the CDR3 is TGTGCCAGCAGTACTCACGCGTCGTTCTACTTC. The encoded protein is CASSTHASFYF.

This clone showed up just once. The genes are TRBV19 and TRBJ1-6; TRBD1 matches 12 bases. The CDR3 has 16 residues. With 3 bases clipped from V and 8 bases from J, the junction kept 5 bases outside the gene matches. CDR1 LNHDA and CDR2 SQIVND come from the germline V gene (reference sequence). CDR3 residues: CASSIIGTGGDSPLHF. The DNA of the CDR3 is TGTGCCAGTAGTATTATCGGGACAGGGGGCGATTCACCCCTCCACTTT. Together with reference TRBV19 and TRBJ1-6, the CDR3 gives the full variable domain: DGGITQSPKYLFRKEGQNVTLSCEQNLNHDAMYWYRQDPGQGLRLIYYSQIVNDFQKGDIAEGYSVSREKKESFPLTVTSAQKNPTAFYLCASSIIGTGGDSPLHFGNGTRLTVT.

The rearrangement uses TRBV10-3 and TRBJ2-5; D perhaps matches TRBD2 (5 bases). The germline gives CDR1 ENHRY, CDR2 SYGVKD. The CDR3 is made up of 18 amino acids. Trimming pared 0 bases from V and 2 bases from J, leaving 19 bases between. This chain's CDR3 is CAISESGRGRSGQETQYF. CDR3 coding DNA: TGTGCCATCAGTGAGTCCGGACGAGGGAGATCGGGACAAGAGACCCAGTACTTC.

This chain uses TRBV28 with TRBJ1-3; D gene ambiguous. Trimming removed 7 bases from V and 0 bases from J, with 16 bases in between. The CDR3 is 16 residues long. Germline values: CDR1 MDHEN, CDR2 SYDVKM. CDR3 loop: CASTSPVGISGNTIYF. For the CDR3, the DNA is TGTGCCAGCACCTCCCCCGTAGGAATCTCTGGAAACACCATATATTTT.

This chain connects TRBV9 to TRBJ1-3; D gene uncertain. This CDR3 is 15 amino acids long. Trimming took off 0 bases at V and 2 bases at J, with 9 bases between the two ends. Germline V gene data show CDR1 as SGDLS and CDR2 as YYNGEE. The CDR3 loop reads CASSVAGVAGNTIYF. CDR3 in DNA: TGTGCCAGCAGCGTAGCCGGTGTGGCTGGAAACACCATATATTTT.